Below, one T cell receptor beta chain is given with its context. Its antigen remains undetermined. No base-level quality is on record; no much larger clone is a single base apart. Only healthy Caucasian donors were included. The twin cohort consisted of three pairs of female monozygotic twins, all aged roughly 18 to 30 years. The RNA used for TCR libraries was isolated from peripheral blood mononuclear cells. This entry belongs to a study of identical twins (dated by TCRdb to the mid-2010s). Describing the broader study: The study deep-sequenced TCR alpha and beta repertoires from monozygotic twins, unrelated adults of various ages and cord blood to test whether fetal clonotypes persist. To rule out contamination, the twin experiments were replicated at different times with different library preparation protocols. Broad study findings and their caveats: Compared with coincidental sharing between unrelated individuals, an excess of low generation-probability sequences was observed among out-of-frame TCR alpha sequences shared between twins. In monozygotic twins, recombination models systematically underestimated out-of-frame TCR alpha sharing, but the models matched the sharing seen between unrelated individuals. Invariant T cells such as MAIT and iNKT could partly confound zero-insertion analyses, although diverse VJ usage argued against such confounding for most clonotypes. Abundant cord blood beta clonotypes had fewer insertions, young adult naive repertoires showed a similar but weaker trend, and memory repertoires showed no such trend. A weaker excess of twin sharing was found in beta out-of-frame sequences because the signal-to-noise ratio was lowered by fewer shared sequences. Because the same donors could not be followed over many years, the conclusions depended on cross-sectional statistical analysis.

The library relied on 5' RACE. The run used an Illumina HiSeq 2000. Template switching added a universal primer binding site, and the final cDNA carried a unique molecular identifier that allowed TCR cDNA molecules to be counted accurately. Specific primers in the conserved constant-segment region were used to synthesize first-strand cDNA for the TCR alpha and beta chains. Each cDNA library was double barcoded, with a SMART-Mk sample barcode plus Illumina barcodes, to control for contamination. Two successive PCR steps introduced TruSeq adapter sequences along with Illumina sample barcodes. The Illumina HiSeq platform was used with custom primers to sequence TCR alpha and beta cDNA libraries. Per the source publication's procedure: Unique molecular identifiers were extracted from raw reads with MiGEC, and CDR3 positions were determined with MiXCR. For each individual, recombination models were inferred using an EM algorithm with the repgenHMM and IGoR tools. The tcR package in R was used for shared clonotype analysis, with sharing normalized by the product of cloneset sizes. To study raw recombination free of thymic and clonal selection effects, out-of-frame nonproductive sequences were analyzed. TCRdb passed the public sequencing reads through fastp at Q25 and MiXCR, retaining productive beta sequences. Each entry merges the rows of one CDR3 protein and shows their most common DNA and genes. These V and J calls are TCRdb output, not the study's own analysis. Across this sample there are some 630,000 distinct CDR3 sequences, with about 7% seen only once. The ten biggest clones cover roughly 1.5% of the sample.

At the junction V is shortened by 5 bases and J by 6 bases; bases outside the gene matches: 7. Inclusive of the bounding cysteine and phenylalanine, the CDR3 is 15 residues long. Here the CDR3 DNA is all that survives: 45 bases in frame from base 1. The germline V gene encodes CDR1 DFQATT and CDR2 SNEGSKA (reference sequence). Another study also made use of these data, one on yellow fever vaccine responses in identical twins. The second investigation adds: According to the authors, the vaccine-induced T cell response in identical twins seemed to be partly convergent and partly specific to each individual. The study precisely tracked vaccine-responding T cell clones in identical twins.

Material for sequencing was PBMCs. The source of this sequence is a woman between 18 and 29 years old in good health. The rearranged segments are TRBV20-1 and TRBJ1-6; 10 middle bases align to TRBD1. The nucleotides read TGCAGTGCTCCCGGGACAGGGGACCTTAATTCACCCCTCCACTTT. Its product reads: CSAPGTGDLNSPLHF.